What follows are 20 T cell receptor beta chains derived from one specimen sequenced in a study of patients and donors after allogeneic stem cell transplantation. One entry per CDR3 protein results from TCRdb running MiXCR on the RT-PCR reads. This sample yields 70,000 to 85,000 distinct CDR3 sequences, of which around a quarter are seen a single time; roughly 29% belongs to the top ten. Input material: blood, either unsorted or a sorted T cell fraction (not recorded which). These receptors originate from a human donor who was either an allogeneic HSCT recipient or a stem cell or donor lymphocyte infusion donor (not recorded which). It is not recorded whose cells these are; they may come from a transplant donor.

This clonotype showed up just a few times. The chain joins TRBV6-5 to TRBJ1-1; D is undetermined. The CDR3 loop spans 12 amino acids. Germline V gene data show CDR1 as MNHEY and CDR2 as SVGAGI. The V end was cut by 8 bases, the J end by 4 bases, with 11 bases between. In nucleotides, the CDR3 is TGTGCCAGCGGGGAGTACGGCACTGAAGCTTTCTTT. Protein: CASGEYGTEAFF.

This clonotype was seen a handful of times. The gene calls are TRBV28 and TRBJ2-1, with D uncertain. V was trimmed by 2 bases and J by 0 bases, leaving 17 bases between them. The CDR3 is 18 residues long. The germline V gene encodes CDR1 MDHEN and CDR2 SYDVKM. CDR3 protein: CASSLGYSVASSYNEQFF. The CDR3 nucleotides read TGTGCCAGCAGTTTAGGGTATTCGGTCGCAAGCTCCTACAATGAGCAGTTCTTC.

The chain has TRBV5-1 and TRBJ1-3; D call uncertain. V lost 5 bases to trimming and J lost 2 bases, with 11 bases between them. Germline V gene data show CDR1 as SGHRS and CDR2 as YFSETQ. The CDR3 runs to 14 residues. The CDR3 coding sequence is TGCGCCAGCAGTCTGGGAGCCACTGGAAACACCATATATTTT. As protein: CASSLGATGNTIYF.

The V call is TRBV6-5, the J call TRBJ1-1, with D tentatively TRBD1 (6 bases). The CDR3 loop spans 12 amino acids. Germline assignment: CDR1 MNHEY and CDR2 SVGAGI. V lost 10 bases and J 0 bases, leaving 9 bases between the germline ends. CDR3 bases: TGTGCCACACAGGGAGTGAACACTGAAGCTTTCTTT. It encodes CATQGVNTEAFF.

This clonotype was counted many times. The CDR3: CAISVQGGQPQHF. The CDR3 nucleotides read TGTGCCATCAGTGTGCAGGGAGGGCAGCCCCAGCATTTT. The rearrangement uses TRBV10-3 and TRBJ1-5, with a tentative D call TRBD1 (5 bases). V lost 4 bases, J lost 7 bases, and 11 bases lay in between. The CDR3 is 13 residues long. CDR1 is ENHRY, CDR2 SYGVKD, per germline.

This clonotype has more than one count but fewer than ten. The chain couples TRBV29-1 to TRBJ1-4, with D uncertain. V lost 0 bases and J 7 bases, leaving 6 bases between the germline ends. The germline V gene has CDR1 SQVTM and CDR2 ANQGSEA. CDR3 length equals 12 residues. The chain's CDR3 is CSVEDWGEKLFF. The CDR3 bases are TGCAGCGTTGAAGATTGGGGTGAAAAACTGTTTTTT.

The chain employs TRBV15 and TRBJ2-1, with unresolved D. V lost 0 bases, J lost 4 bases, and 7 bases lay in between. Germline V gene sequence: CDR1 LNHNV, CDR2 YYDKDF (reference sequence). CDR3 size: 14 residues. The CDR3 here is CATSRDKDYNEQFF. CDR3 sequence (DNA): TGTGCCACCAGCAGAGATAAGGATTACAATGAGCAGTTCTTC.

A few counts support this clonotype. This sequence joins TRBV9 and TRBJ1-1; the D is unclear. Germline CDR1 SGDLS, CDR2 YYNGEE. V gave up 3 bases and J gave up 4 bases, with 19 bases separating them. CDR3 length equals 16 residues. CDR3 sequence: CASSAHTSVGGTEAFF. For the CDR3, the DNA is TGTGCCAGCAGCGCACACACCTCCGTCGGTGGCACTGAAGCTTTCTTT. The whole variable domain, remainder taken from reference TRBV9 and TRBJ1-1, is DSGVTQTPKHLITATGQRVTLRCSPRSGDLSVYWYQQSLDQGLQFLIQYYNGEERAKGNILERFSAQQFPDLHSELNLSSLELGDSALYFCASSAHTSVGGTEAFFGQGTRLTVV.

CDR3 sequence reads: CSATSPSREVFADTQYF. CDR3 nucleotides: TGCAGTGCTACCTCACCCAGTCGGGAAGTCTTTGCAGATACGCAGTATTTT. The chain carries TRBV20-1 and TRBJ2-3, with D possibly TRBD2 on 5 matching bases. Trimming removed 4 bases from V and 4 bases from J, with 24 bases in between. Germline CDR1 is DFQATT and CDR2 is SNEGSKA (reference sequence). There are 17 residues in the CDR3.

This clonotype was seen a few times. V gene TRBV12-3 or TRBV12-4 combines with J gene TRBJ2-1, with D unresolved. This CDR3 is built from 12 residues. The germline V and J ends were trimmed by 7 bases and 7 bases, with 11 bases remaining between them. This chain's CDR3 is CASTTKTNEQFF. The CDR3, as DNA: TGTGCCAGCACTACCAAGACGAATGAGCAGTTCTTC.

This clonotype came up a few times. V and J are TRBV20-1 and TRBJ2-1; D not certain. Germline V gene data show CDR1 as DFQATT and CDR2 as SNEGSKA (reference sequence). Trimming removed 3 bases from V and 7 bases from J, with 10 bases in between. The CDR3 spans 12 residues. CDR3 region: CSARSQSNEQFF. CDR3 bases: TGCAGTGCTAGGTCTCAATCGAATGAGCAGTTCTTC.

The V and J genes are TRBV7-3 and TRBJ1-2; D is unresolved. Germline V gives CDR1 SGHTA, CDR2 FQGTGA. The CDR3 sequence is 19 residues long. Trimming took 1 base from V and 3 from J, leaving 24 bases between them. CDR3: CASSLKGNTNMVKDYGYTF. The CDR3 nucleotides read TGTGCCAGCAGCTTAAAAGGAAACACGAACATGGTAAAAGACTATGGCTACACCTTC. The whole variable domain, filled in from reference TRBV7-3 and TRBJ1-2, reads GAGVSQTPSNKVTEKGKYVELRCDPISGHTALYWYRQSLGQGPEFLIYFQGTGAADDSGLPNDRFFAVRPEGSVSTLKIQRTERGDSAVYLCASSLKGNTNMVKDYGYTFGSGTRLTVV.

The V and J genes are TRBV24-1 and TRBJ2-2, with 10 nucleotides matching TRBD1. Germline CDR1 reads KGHDR; CDR2 reads SFDVKD. This CDR3 is built from 15 residues. V shed 9 bases, J shed 2 bases, and the junction held 5 bases outside the gene matches. The CDR3 nucleotides read TGTGCCACCTGGGGACAGGGGCGCAACACCGGGGAGCTGTTTTTT. It translates to CATWGQGRNTGELFF.

This clonotype was counted between two and nine times. The chain employs TRBV9 and TRBJ1-5; D might be TRBD1 (6 bases). The CDR3 has 15 amino acids. The germline V gene has CDR1 SGDLS and CDR2 YYNGEE. The germline V and J ends were trimmed by 3 bases and 0 bases, with 10 bases remaining between them. The CDR3 loop reads CASSEGQYSNQPQHF. The CDR3 nucleotides read TGTGCCAGCAGCGAAGGACAGTATAGCAATCAGCCCCAGCATTTT. The whole variable domain, filled in from reference TRBV9 and TRBJ1-5, reads DSGVTQTPKHLITATGQRVTLRCSPRSGDLSVYWYQQSLDQGLQFLIQYYNGEERAKGNILERFSAQQFPDLHSELNLSSLELGDSALYFCASSEGQYSNQPQHFGDGTRLSIL.

The chain employs TRBV5-5 and TRBJ1-3, with 7 bases identical to TRBD1. Germline V gene data show CDR1 as SGHKS and CDR2 as YYEKEE (reference sequence). CDR3 size: 16 residues. Germline trimming cut 4 bases from V and 0 bases from J; bases unmatched to any gene: 7. CDR3 amino acids: CASSTGTAGSGNTIYF. The CDR3, as DNA: TGTGCCAGCAGCACCGGGACAGCCGGCTCTGGAAACACCATATATTTT.

Only a few counts were recorded for this clonotype. This chain links TRBV12-3 or TRBV12-4 with TRBJ2-2; 8 bases are a match to TRBD2. CDR3 size: 16 residues. Losses at the gene ends were 5 bases for V and 5 bases for J; bases not matched to a gene: 10. The CDR3 here is CASSPRTSWDTGELFF. The CDR3 region has the DNA TGTGCCAGCAGTCCGCGGACTAGCTGGGATACCGGGGAGCTGTTTTTT.

The chain uses TRBV29-1 and TRBJ1-1; TRBD1 matches 7 bases. CDR1 SQVTM and CDR2 ANQGSEA come from the germline V gene. The length of the CDR3 is 12 residues. V lost 4 bases, J lost 10 bases, and 9 bases stayed unmatched. The CDR3 nucleotides read TGCAGCGTTGTGACAGGGCGAAGACGAGCTTTCTTT. Protein product: CSVVTGRRRAFF.

This clonotype occurred a few times. The rearrangement joins TRBV10-3 to TRBJ1-2; 7 nucleotides align to TRBD1. V shed 8 bases, J shed 4 bases, and the junction held 13 bases outside the gene matches. The CDR3 is made up of 15 amino acids. Germline CDR1 and CDR2: ENHRY and SYGVKD. The CDR3 is CAIYRQGPLFYGYTF. The CDR3 DNA sequence: TGTGCCATCTACCGACAGGGCCCCCTTTTCTATGGCTACACCTTC.

The V call is TRBV2, the J call TRBJ2-5; the match to TRBD1 covers 7 bases. This CDR3 is built from 18 residues. Germline loops: CDR1 SNHLY, CDR2 FYNNEI. V lost 3 bases to trimming and J lost 2 bases; unmatched junction nucleotides: 15. CDR3 in DNA: TGTGCCAGCAGTGACGATTATCGACAGGGAAATTGGCAAGAGACCCAGTACTTC. Translation gives CASSDDYRQGNWQETQYF.

Of note for this clonotype: This may be a read error: a much more frequent sequence differs by one nucleotide. No conserved phenylalanine or tryptophan ends this CDR3, so it is likely a read error. The CDR3 is CASSLVGGGNQETQYL. CDR3 nucleotides: TGTGCCAGCAGCTTAGTTGGAGGGGGCAACCAAGAGACCCAGTACCTC. This sequence joins TRBV7-2 and TRBJ2-5; perhaps TRBD1 as D (7 bases). This CDR3 contains 16 residues. V shed 1 base and J shed 0 bases, with 12 bases lying between them. Germline CDR1 is SGHTA and CDR2 is FQGNSA.